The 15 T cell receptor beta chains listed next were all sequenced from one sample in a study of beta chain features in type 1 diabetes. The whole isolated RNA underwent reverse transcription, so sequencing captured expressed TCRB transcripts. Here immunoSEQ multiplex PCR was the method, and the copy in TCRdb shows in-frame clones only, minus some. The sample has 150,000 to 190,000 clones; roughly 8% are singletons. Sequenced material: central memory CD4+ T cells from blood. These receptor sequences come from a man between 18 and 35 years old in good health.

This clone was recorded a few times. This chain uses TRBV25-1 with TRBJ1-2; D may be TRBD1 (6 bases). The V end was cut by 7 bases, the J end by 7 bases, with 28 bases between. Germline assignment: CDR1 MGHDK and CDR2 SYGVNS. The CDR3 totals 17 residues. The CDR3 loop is CASKREGVPTGLGGYTF. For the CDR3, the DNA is TGTGCCAGCAAAAGAGAGGGGGTCCCGACAGGCCTCGGTGGCTACACCTTC.

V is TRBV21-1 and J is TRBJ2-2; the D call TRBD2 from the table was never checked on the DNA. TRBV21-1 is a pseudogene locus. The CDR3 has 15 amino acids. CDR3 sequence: CASSLGTLNTGELFF. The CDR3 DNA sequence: TGTGCCAGCAGCCTCGGGACTTTGAACACCGGGGAGCTGTTTTTT.

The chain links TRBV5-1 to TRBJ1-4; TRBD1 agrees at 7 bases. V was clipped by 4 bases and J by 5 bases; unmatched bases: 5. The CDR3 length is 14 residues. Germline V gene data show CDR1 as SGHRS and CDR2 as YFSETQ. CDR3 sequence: CASSPDRPNEKLFF. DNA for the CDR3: TGCGCCAGCAGCCCGGACAGGCCAAATGAAAAACTGTTTTTT. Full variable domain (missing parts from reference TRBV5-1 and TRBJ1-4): KAGVTQTPRYLIKTRGQQVTLSCSPISGHRSVSWYQQTPGQGLQFLFEYFSETQRNKGNFPGRFSGRQFSNSRSEMNVSTLELGDSALYLCASSPDRPNEKLFFGSGTQLSVL.

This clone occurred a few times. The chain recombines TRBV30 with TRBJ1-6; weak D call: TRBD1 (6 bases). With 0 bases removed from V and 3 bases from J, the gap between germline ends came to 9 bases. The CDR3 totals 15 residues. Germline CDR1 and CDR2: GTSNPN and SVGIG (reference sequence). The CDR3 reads CAWSVQGSYNSPLHF. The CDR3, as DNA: TGTGCCTGGAGTGTACAGGGCAGCTATAATTCACCCCTCCACTTT.

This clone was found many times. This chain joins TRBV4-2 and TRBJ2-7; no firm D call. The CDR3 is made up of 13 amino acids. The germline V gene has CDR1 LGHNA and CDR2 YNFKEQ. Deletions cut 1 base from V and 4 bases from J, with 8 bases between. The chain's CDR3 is CASSQAPGYEQYF. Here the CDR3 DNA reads TGTGCCAGCAGCCAAGCCCCCGGGTACGAGCAGTACTTC.

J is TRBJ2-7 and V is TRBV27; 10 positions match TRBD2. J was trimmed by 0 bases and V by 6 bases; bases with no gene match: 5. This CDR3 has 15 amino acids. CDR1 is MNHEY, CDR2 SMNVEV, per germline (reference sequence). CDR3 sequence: CASRKGTSVSYEQYF. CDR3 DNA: TGTGCCAGCAGAAAAGGGACTAGCGTCTCCTACGAGCAGTACTTC.

CDR3 DNA: TGTGCCAGCAGCCCGGCTCTCGGGGCTGGAAACACCATATATTTT. This gives the protein CASSPALGAGNTIYF. The genes are TRBV7-2 and TRBJ1-3; D is ambiguous. The germline CDR1 and CDR2 sequences are SGHTA and FQGNSA. The V and J ends lost 5 bases and 2 bases respectively, with 13 bases between them. The CDR3 consists of 15 residues.

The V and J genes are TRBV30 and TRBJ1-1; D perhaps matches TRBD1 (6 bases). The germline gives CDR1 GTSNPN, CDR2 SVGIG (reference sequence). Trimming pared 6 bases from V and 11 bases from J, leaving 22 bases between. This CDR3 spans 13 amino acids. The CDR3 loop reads CACTMGAGIAAFF. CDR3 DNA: TGTGCCTGTACTATGGGGGCAGGTATTGCGGCTTTCTTT.

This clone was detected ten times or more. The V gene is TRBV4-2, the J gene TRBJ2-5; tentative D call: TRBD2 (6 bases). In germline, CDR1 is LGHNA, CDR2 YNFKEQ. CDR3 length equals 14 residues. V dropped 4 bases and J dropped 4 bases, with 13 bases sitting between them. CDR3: CASSRRVGGETQYF. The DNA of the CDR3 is TGTGCCAGCAGCCGACGGGTGGGAGGAGAGACCCAGTACTTC.

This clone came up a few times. CDR3 residues: CASSERGTSGGGTGELFF. CDR3 bases: TGTGCCAGCTCAGAAAGGGGGACTAGCGGCGGCGGGACCGGGGAGCTGTTTTTT. This rearrangement joins TRBV18 to TRBJ2-2; 11 bases fit TRBD2. The CDR3 covers 18 residues. V shed 5 bases, J shed 5 bases, and the junction held 13 bases outside the gene matches. CDR1 and CDR2 (germline): KGHSH, LQKENI.

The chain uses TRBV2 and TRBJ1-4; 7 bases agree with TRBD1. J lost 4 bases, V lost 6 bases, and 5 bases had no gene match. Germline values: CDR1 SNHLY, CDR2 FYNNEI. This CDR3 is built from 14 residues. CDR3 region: CASRLDRSNEKLFF. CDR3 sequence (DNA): TGTGCCAGCAGGTTGGACAGGAGTAATGAAAAACTGTTTTTT.

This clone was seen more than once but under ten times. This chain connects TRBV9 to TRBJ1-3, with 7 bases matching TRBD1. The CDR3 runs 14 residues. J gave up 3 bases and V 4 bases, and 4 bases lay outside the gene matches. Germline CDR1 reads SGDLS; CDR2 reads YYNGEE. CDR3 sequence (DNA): TGTGCCAGCAGCCCAACAGGGGTTGGAAACACCATATATTTT. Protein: CASSPTGVGNTIYF.

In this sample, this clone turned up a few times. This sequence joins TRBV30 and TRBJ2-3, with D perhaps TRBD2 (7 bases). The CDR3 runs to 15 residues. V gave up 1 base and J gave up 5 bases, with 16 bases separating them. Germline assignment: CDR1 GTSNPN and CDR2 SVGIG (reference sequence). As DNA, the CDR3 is TGTGCCTGGAGTGGGGACTATGGGGGGCAAGATACGCAGTATTTT. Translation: CAWSGDYGGQDTQYF.

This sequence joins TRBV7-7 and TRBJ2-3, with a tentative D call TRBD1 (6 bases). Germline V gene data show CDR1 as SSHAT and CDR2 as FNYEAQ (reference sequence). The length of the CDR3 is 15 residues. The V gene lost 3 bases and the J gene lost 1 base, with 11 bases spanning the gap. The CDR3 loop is CASSFTNRGTDTQYF. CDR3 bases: TGTGCCAGCAGCTTTACGAACAGGGGCACAGATACGCAGTATTTT.

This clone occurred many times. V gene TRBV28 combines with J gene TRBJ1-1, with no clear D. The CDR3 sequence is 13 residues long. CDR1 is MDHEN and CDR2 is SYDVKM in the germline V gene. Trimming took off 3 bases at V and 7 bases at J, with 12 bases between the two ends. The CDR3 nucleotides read TGTGCCAGCAGTTTTCAACTCCGCGGTGAAGCTTTCTTT. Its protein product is CASSFQLRGEAFF.